The next 25 T cell receptor beta chains were all read from a single sample in a study of post-analysis software for immune sequencing data. Study conclusions and caveats: TRBV5-6, TRBV5-1 and TRBV20-1 belonged to a set of roughly 5 TRBV segments that were more frequent in patients than controls.

Unique molecular identifiers featured in each of the TCR beta cDNA libraries. From the PCR reads, TCRdb called clonotypes with MiXCR, one entry per CDR3 protein. The sample yields approximately 180,000 distinct CDR3 sequences, approximately 28% seen once. Antigen specificity for these receptors is unknown. Sequencing was done on a sample of blood. Every receptor here comes from a girl between 10 and 17 years old with multiple sclerosis.

For this clonotype: This may arise from a read error, as a much more abundant clone is one base away. The chain combines TRBV29-1 with TRBJ2-1; D gene unclear. Gene TRBJ2-7 matches the end of the DNA better, so the J call may be wrong. The CDR3 has 12 residues. Germline V CDR1 and CDR2: SQVTM, ANQGSEA. The CDR3 DNA sequence: TGCAGCGTTGATAGCTTCTACAATGAGCAGTACTTC. It is translated as CSVDSFYNEQYF.

In its sample, this clonotype was seen many times. V is TRBV5-6 and J is TRBJ2-3; D is undetermined. This CDR3 spans 16 amino acids. CDR1 and CDR2 (germline): SGHDT, YYEEEE. Between the trimmed V and J ends, which lost 1 base and 2 bases, there was a span of 14 bases. The CDR3 protein is CASSLWLVEPTDTQYF. The CDR3 bases are TGTGCCAGCAGCTTGTGGCTCGTGGAGCCCACAGATACGCAGTATTTT. Supplemented by reference TRBV5-6 and TRBJ2-3, the full variable domain reads DAGVTQSPTHLIKTRGQQVTLRCSPKSGHDTVSWYQQALGQGPQFIFQYYEEEERQRGNFPDRFSGHQFPNYSSELNVNALLLGDSALYLCASSLWLVEPTDTQYFGPGTRLTVL.

This clonotype appeared many times. The rearrangement joins TRBV3-1 to TRBJ2-7; either TRBD1 or TRBD2 may supply D (5 bases each). The CDR3 length is 12 residues. V was cut by 3 bases and J by 9 bases, with 12 bases left in between. Germline CDR1 and CDR2: LGHDT and YNNKEL (reference sequence). CDR3 nucleotides: TGTGCCAGCAGCCAGAGGGACCGCGGGCAGTACTTC. This sequence encodes CASSQRDRGQYF.

The gene calls are TRBV7-9 and TRBJ1-2; 7 nucleotides align to TRBD1. J gave up 2 bases and V 5 bases, and 5 bases lay outside the gene matches. The CDR3 totals 14 residues. Germline values: CDR1 SEHNR, CDR2 FQNEAQ (reference sequence). CDR3 coding DNA: TGTGCCAGCAGCCCAGGACAGGAAAACTATGGCTACACCTTC. Its protein product is CASSPGQENYGYTF. Using reference TRBV7-9 and TRBJ1-2 for the parts outside the CDR3, the full variable domain is DTGVSQNPRHKITKRGQNVTFRCDPISEHNRLYWYRQTLGQGPEFLTYFQNEAQLEKSRLLSDRFSAERPKGSFSTLEIQRTEQGDSAMYLCASSPGQENYGYTFGSGTRLTVV.

This clonotype was recorded at least ten times. This chain uses TRBV10-3 with TRBJ2-7, with 8 bases lining up with TRBD2. The CDR3 runs to 14 residues. J gave up 5 bases and V 4 bases, and 7 bases lay outside the gene matches. CDR1 and CDR2 from the germline V gene are ENHRY and SYGVKD. The CDR3 here is CAISVRAGADEQYF. The CDR3 bases are TGTGCCATCAGTGTACGAGCGGGAGCCGACGAGCAGTACTTC.

The J gene is TRBJ2-4, the V gene TRBV19; D is unresolved. Germline V gene data show CDR1 as LNHDA and CDR2 as SQIVND (reference sequence). The CDR3 has 12 amino acids. V was shortened by 3 bases and J by 9 bases, with 9 bases between the two germline ends. The CDR3 loop is CASSMRTPIQYF. CDR3 DNA sequence: TGTGCCAGTAGTATGCGAACCCCCATTCAGTACTTC.

As for this clonotype: This may come from a read error, since a much larger clone is one base off. The chain carries TRBV5-1 and TRBJ2-1, with TRBD2 matching 12 bases. CDR3 length: 17 residues. The junction had 10 bases not matched to a gene; V was cut back by 1 base and J by 8 bases. The germline V gene has CDR1 SGHRS and CDR2 YFSETQ. CDR3 DNA sequence: TGCGCCAGCAGCTTGAGGGGTCTAGCGGGAGGGTGCGATGAGCAGTTCTTC. It yields the protein CASSLRGLAGGCDEQFF.

J is TRBJ1-5 and V is TRBV7-9; weak D call: TRBD1 (5 bases). The CDR3 has 15 amino acids. V gave up 4 bases and J gave up 5 bases, with 15 bases separating them. Looked up from germline, CDR1 is SEHNR and CDR2 is FQNEAQ (reference sequence). Here the CDR3 DNA reads TGTGCCAGCAGCTCCGGGGTGACAGATTATCAGCCCCAGCATTTT. The encoded protein is CASSSGVTDYQPQHF.

Turning to this clonotype: This sequence may be a read error, since a much larger clone differs from it by one base. The chain links TRBV5-6 to TRBJ2-4, with D perhaps matching TRBD1 (5 bases). This CDR3 contains 14 residues. Germline-derived CDR1 and CDR2 are SGHDT and YYEEEE. The CDR3 protein is CASSSNRPEDIQHF. The DNA of the CDR3 is TGTGCCAGCAGCTCCAACCGACCCGAGGACATTCAGCACTTC.

This clonotype was recorded at least ten times. The rearrangement joins TRBV15 to TRBJ1-2; perhaps TRBD1 as D (5 bases). The CDR3 is 14 amino acids. Trimming shortened V by 3 bases and J by 4 bases, and 12 bases separated the two germline ends. Germline V gives CDR1 LNHNV, CDR2 YYDKDF (reference sequence). DNA of the CDR3: TGTGCCACCAGCAGGGGGGAGCGGATCTATGGCTACACCTTC. This translates into CATSRGERIYGYTF. Filled out from reference TRBV15 and TRBJ1-2, the complete variable domain reads DAMVIQNPRYQVTQFGKPVTLSCSQTLNHNVMYWYQQKSSQAPKLLFHYYDKDFNNEADTPDNFQSRRPNTSFCFLDIRSPGLGDTAMYLCATSRGERIYGYTFGSGTRLTVV.

This clonotype was counted many times. The CDR3 protein is CASSLRPREVSYEQYF. The CDR3, as DNA: TGTGCCAGCAGCTTACGGCCGCGGGAGGTCTCCTACGAGCAGTACTTC. This rearrangement joins TRBV7-9 to TRBJ2-7; 8 bases align to TRBD2. CDR3 length: 16 residues. Germline-derived CDR1 and CDR2 are SEHNR and FQNEAQ (reference sequence). V shed 2 bases and J 0 bases; nucleotides not matched to a gene: 6.

The V and J genes are TRBV12-3 or TRBV12-4 and TRBJ2-7; D gene uncertain. The CDR3 length is 12 residues. The V and J ends lost 5 bases and 4 bases respectively, with 9 bases between them. This CDR3 is CASSPEQYEQYF. CDR3 nucleotide sequence: TGTGCCAGCAGTCCCGAACAATACGAGCAGTACTTC.

Details on this clonotype: A read error may be the cause here, since a much bigger clone is one base away. The chain couples TRBV20-1 to TRBJ2-5; possible D gene TRBD1, 6 bases. TRBJ2-7 explains the end of the DNA better; the J call may be wrong. Germline CDR1 DFQATT, CDR2 SNEGSKA (reference sequence). The CDR3 is 12 amino acids. CDR3 DNA sequence: TGCAGTACTACGAAACAGGGTTACGAGCAGTACTTC. This encodes CSTTKQGYEQYF.

This chain uses TRBV20-1 with TRBJ1-5; 7 bases match TRBD1. V lost 3 bases and J lost 3; bases outside the gene matches: 17. The CDR3 totals 18 residues. The germline CDR1 and CDR2 sequences are DFQATT and SNEGSKA (reference sequence). For the CDR3, the DNA is TGCAGTGCTAGCAGTCAGGGGGAGTACTGGACGCCCAATCAGCCCCAGCATTTT. Translation gives CSASSQGEYWTPNQPQHF.

Worth noting for this clonotype: One end of the junction does not line up with germline, which may come from a read error. The chain couples TRBV4-1 to TRBJ2-5; 8 positions agree with TRBD2. The CDR3 covers 15 residues. Germline CDR1 is MGHRA and CDR2 is YSYEKL. CDR3 residues: CASSQVTGGQETLYF. CDR3 nucleotide sequence: TGCGCCAGCAGCCAAGTCACGGGAGGGCAAGAGACCCTGTACTTC.

Of note for this clonotype: This may stem from a read error, because a much larger clone lies one nucleotide away. This chain connects TRBV7-2 to TRBJ2-1; 9 positions match TRBD1. Germline loops: CDR1 SGHTA, CDR2 FQGNSA. The CDR3 covers 14 residues. The ends lost 2 bases at V and 10 bases at J; junction bases unmatched: 6. The CDR3 DNA reads as TGTGCCAGCAGCTTAACAGGGGGCAGGAACGAGCAGTTCTTC. This codes for CASSLTGGRNEQFF.

Regarding this clonotype: One end of the junction is discordant with germline, which a read error may explain. CDR3 in amino acids: CASNLIRGNTEAFF. CDR3 DNA: TGTGCCAGCAACTTAATACGGGGGAACACTGAAGCTTTCTTT. This chain uses TRBV7-9 with TRBJ1-1, with D hard to call. Germline CDR1 SEHNR, CDR2 FQNEAQ (reference sequence). The CDR3 runs 14 residues. The variable domain in full, completed from reference TRBV7-9 and TRBJ1-1, reads DTGVSQNPRHKITKRGQNVTFRCDPISEHNRLYWYRQTLGQGPEFLTYFQNEAQLEKSRLLSDRFSAERPKGSFSTLEIQRTEQGDSAMYLCASNLIRGNTEAFFGQGTRLTVV.

This clonotype was observed a single time. The CDR3 nucleotides are TGTGCCAGCAGCCTGGACGGGGTCGGCTACACCTTC. This codes for CASSLDGVGYTF. The chain recombines TRBV9 with TRBJ1-2; unclear D gene. Trimming left V 4 bases short and J 8 bases short, with 12 bases between. The germline CDR1 and CDR2 sequences are SGDLS and YYNGEE. The CDR3 consists of 12 residues.

The chain combines TRBV29-1 with TRBJ1-4; 7 nucleotides match TRBD1. The V gene end was trimmed by 7 bases and the J gene end by 3 bases; junction bases not matched to a gene: 5. The CDR3 contains 13 residues. Germline CDR1 reads SQVTM; CDR2 reads ANQGSEA. In DNA form, the CDR3 reads TGCAGCGCCGTAGGACAGGCTAATGAAAAACTGTTTTTT. Translated: CSAVGQANEKLFF.

This chain joins TRBV27 and TRBJ2-7; no definite D call. CDR1 MNHEY and CDR2 SMNVEV come from the germline V gene (reference sequence). The V and J ends lost 0 bases and 2 bases respectively, with 8 bases between them. CDR3 length equals 14 residues. Here the CDR3 DNA reads TGTGCCAGCAGTTTATCGATAGCCACCTACGAGCAGTACTTC. This codes for CASSLSIATYEQYF.

This clonotype was observed at least ten times. This chain links TRBV4-1 with TRBJ1-1; 8 bases map to TRBD1. Unmatched junction bases numbered 13, after V lost 3 bases and J lost 1 base. Germline CDR1 MGHRA, CDR2 YSYEKL. CDR3 length: 18 residues. CDR3 sequence (DNA): TGCGCCAGCAGCCATGCAAGACAGGGGCACTACCCGAACACTGAAGCTTTCTTT. It is translated as CASSHARQGHYPNTEAFF.

This clonotype was seen at least ten times. The chain combines TRBV7-3 with TRBJ2-7; D may correspond to TRBD1 or TRBD2 (5 bases each). There are 14 residues in the CDR3. CDR1 is SGHTA, CDR2 FQGTGA, per germline. Trimming removed 5 bases from V and 7 bases from J, with 18 bases in between. DNA of the CDR3: TGTGCCAGCAGCCAGGCCTCCGGGACGAGAGAGCAGTACTTC. It translates to CASSQASGTREQYF.

This clonotype came up many times. The chain links TRBV5-1 to TRBJ2-1; D gene uncertain. The V and J ends lost 4 bases and 5 bases respectively, with 16 bases between them. Germline V CDR1 and CDR2: SGHRS, YFSETQ. CDR3 size: 15 residues. The chain's CDR3 is CASSTVPGMDNEQFF. The CDR3 DNA follows: TGCGCCAGCAGCACCGTTCCAGGTATGGACAATGAGCAGTTCTTC.

The genes are TRBV4-1 and TRBJ1-1; D not resolved. V was trimmed by 2 bases and J by 7 bases, leaving 5 bases between them. The CDR3 length is 11 residues. Germline loops: CDR1 MGHRA, CDR2 YSYEKL. CDR3 nucleotide sequence: TGCGCCAGCAGCCAAACGCGTGAAGCTTTCTTT. Translating it yields CASSQTREAFF.

This clonotype has only a few counts. CDR3 region: CASSQGGRAGANVLTF. DNA for the CDR3: TGTGCCAGCAGCCAAGGAGGACGGGCCGGGGCCAACGTCCTGACTTTC. The chain combines TRBV3-1 with TRBJ2-6; D is unresolved. The CDR3 has 16 residues. Germline CDR1 and CDR2: LGHDT and YNNKEL (reference sequence). The germline V and J ends were trimmed by 1 base and 4 bases, with 11 bases remaining between them.